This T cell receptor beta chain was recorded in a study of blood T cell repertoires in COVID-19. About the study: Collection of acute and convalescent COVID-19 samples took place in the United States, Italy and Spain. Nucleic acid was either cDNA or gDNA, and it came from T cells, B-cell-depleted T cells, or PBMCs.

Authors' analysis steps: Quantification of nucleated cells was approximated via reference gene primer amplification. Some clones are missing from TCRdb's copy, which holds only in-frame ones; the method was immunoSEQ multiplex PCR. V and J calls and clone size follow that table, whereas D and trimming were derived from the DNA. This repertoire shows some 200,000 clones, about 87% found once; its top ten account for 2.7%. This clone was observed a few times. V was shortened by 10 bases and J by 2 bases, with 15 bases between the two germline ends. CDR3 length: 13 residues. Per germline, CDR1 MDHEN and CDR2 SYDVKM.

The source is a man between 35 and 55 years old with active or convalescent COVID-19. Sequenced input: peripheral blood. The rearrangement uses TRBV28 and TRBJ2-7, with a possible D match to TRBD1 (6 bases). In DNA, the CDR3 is TGTGCCACCTCCCGGGACAAAGCCTACGAGCAGTACTTC. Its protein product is CATSRDKAYEQYF.